Reported below is one TCR beta chain. The data are from a study of T cell changes during pregnancy in multiple sclerosis. This CDR3 comprises 15 residues. The germline CDR1 and CDR2 sequences are LNHDA and SQIVND (reference sequence). With 5 bases clipped from V and 4 bases from J, the junction kept 8 bases outside the gene matches. The protocol was immunoSEQ multiplex PCR, while the TCRdb copy is restricted to in-frame clones and leaves out a portion. The repertoire includes around 96,000 clones, roughly 94% of them detected once, and less than 2% sits in the top ten. The rearrangement joins TRBV19 to TRBJ2-5, with 9 bases aligning to TRBD1. The source was peripheral blood, collected after pregnancy. This TCR was recovered from a female donor in good health, enrolled as a control in a pregnancy study. The CDR3 reads CASSPPGDRAETQYF. In nucleotides, the CDR3 is TGTGCCAGTAGTCCCCCCGGGGACAGGGCAGAGACCCAGTACTTC.